The sample holds one count of the clone carrying this T cell receptor (beta chain). Its antigen remains unidentified. There are 10 residues in the CDR3. Germline V gives CDR1 DFQATT, CDR2 SNEGSKA (reference sequence). This entry comes from a study of T cells in localized non-small cell lung cancer. Overall study findings and caveats: Adjacent uninvolved lung had the highest clonality, suggesting focused antigen responses. A median of 57 of the top 100 tumor clones appeared in adjacent lung, which was paired and uninvolved. One tumor region alone was sequenced, and heterogeneity therefore remains possible.

This table comes from immunoSEQ multiplex PCR, and its TCRdb copy is limited to in-frame clones, with some not included. Counted here are tens of thousands of clones, 90% occurring once; the ten biggest clones make up about 7%. The rearrangement uses TRBV20-1 and TRBJ1-2; D is undetermined. This sequence was found in a woman aged 40 to 75 with stage I lung adenocarcinoma. The sample consisted of peripheral blood, taken before any cancer treatment. CDR3 region: CSSFNYGYTF. CDR3 in DNA: TGCAGCTCTTTTAACTATGGCTACACCTTC.